Below, 25 T cell receptor beta chains from the same sample are listed, as sequenced in a study of cytomegalovirus exposure and HLA in healthy donors. The PCR ran on 60 Vbeta and 13 Jbeta primers. Measured with immunoSEQ multiplex PCR; TCRdb has only the in-frame clones, and not every one. Of about 190,000 clones in the sample, roughly 77% were seen once. The specimen sequenced was PBMCs. The receptors come from a woman in her forties or fifties in good health and CMV-seronegative.

This chain links TRBV7-9 with TRBJ2-2; 11 nucleotides agree with TRBD2. V lost 3 bases to trimming and J lost 4 bases; unmatched junction nucleotides: 1. CDR3 length: 15 residues. Germline loops: CDR1 SEHNR, CDR2 FQNEAQ (reference sequence). In nucleotides, the CDR3 is TGTGCCAGCAGCTTGGGGACTAGCGGCACCGGGGAGCTGTTTTTT. It translates to CASSLGTSGTGELFF. Drawing the rest from reference TRBV7-9 and TRBJ2-2, the complete variable domain is DTGVSQNPRHKITKRGQNVTFRCDPISEHNRLYWYRQTLGQGPEFLTYFQNEAQLEKSRLLSDRFSAERPKGSFSTLEIQRTEQGDSAMYLCASSLGTSGTGELFFGEGSRLTVL.

This clone turned up a few times. The chain combines TRBV7-3 with TRBJ1-3; no clear D gene. CDR3 length: 15 amino acids. V was cut by 0 bases and J by 2 bases, with 8 bases left in between. Germline CDR1 and CDR2: SGHTA and FQGTGA. The CDR3 DNA reads as TGTGCCAGCAGCTTAACTAAGATAGCTGGAAACACCATATATTTT. It codes for CASSLTKIAGNTIYF. The full variable domain, in which reference TRBV7-3 and TRBJ1-3 provide the parts outside the CDR3, is GAGVSQTPSNKVTEKGKYVELRCDPISGHTALYWYRQSLGQGPEFLIYFQGTGAADDSGLPNDRFFAVRPEGSVSTLKIQRTERGDSAVYLCASSLTKIAGNTIYFGEGSWLTVV.

The gene calls are TRBV15 and TRBJ2-5; perhaps TRBD2 as D (5 bases). The tail of the sequence fits TRBJ2-7 better, so the J call may be wrong. The CDR3 consists of 15 residues. Germline CDR1 reads LNHNV; CDR2 reads YYDKDF (reference sequence). CDR3 sequence: CATSRDGKSSYEQYF. The CDR3 nucleotides read TGTGCCACCAGCAGAGACGGGAAGTCCTCCTACGAGCAGTACTTC.

The chain is built from TRBV5-1 and TRBJ2-5; the D gene is possibly TRBD2 (5 bases). The germline gives CDR1 SGHRS, CDR2 YFSETQ. Trimming stripped 3 bases from V and 11 bases from J, with 14 bases between. The CDR3 runs 12 residues. The CDR3 coding sequence is TGCGCCAGCAGCTCCGAGGGATGGGAGCAGTACTTC. It encodes CASSSEGWEQYF. The entire variable domain, with the rest obtained from reference TRBV5-1 and TRBJ2-5, is as follows: KAGVTQTPRYLIKTRGQQVTLSCSPISGHRSVSWYQQTPGQGLQFLFEYFSETQRNKGNFPGRFSGRQFSNSRSEMNVSTLELGDSALYLCASSSEGWEQYFGPGTRLLVL.

This rearrangement joins TRBV7-8 to TRBJ1-5; no firm D call. Germline loops: CDR1 SGHVS, CDR2 FQNEAQ. This CDR3 comprises 14 residues. V was clipped by 4 bases and J by 1 base, with 8 bases between them. As DNA, the CDR3 is TGTGCCAGCAGCTCCGAGGAGAGCAATCAGCCCCAGCATTTT. This gives the protein CASSSEESNQPQHF. The whole variable domain, filled in from reference TRBV7-8 and TRBJ1-5, reads GAGVSQSPRYKVAKRGQDVALRCDPISGHVSLFWYQQALGQGPEFLTYFQNEAQLDKSGLPSDRFFAERPEGSVSTLKIQRTQQEDSAVYLCASSSEESNQPQHFGDGTRLSIL.

This sequence joins TRBV5-4 and TRBJ1-2; 9 nucleotides line up with TRBD1. The CDR3 has 16 amino acids. CDR1 and CDR2 (germline): SGHNT, YYREEE (reference sequence). The J segment lost 3 bases and the V segment lost 6 bases, leaving 12 bases of the junction unmatched. The CDR3 DNA is TGTGCCAGCACCGCCGGAAGGGACAGGGAGCACTATGGCTACACCTTC. Amino acids: CASTAGRDREHYGYTF. The full variable domain, rest sourced from reference TRBV5-4 and TRBJ1-2, is ETGVTQSPTHLIKTRGQQVTLRCSSQSGHNTVSWYQQALGQGPQFIFQYYREEENGRGNFPPRFSGLQFPNYSSELNVNALELDDSALYLCASTAGRDREHYGYTFGSGTRLTVV.

The chain combines TRBV28 with TRBJ2-5; TRBD2 matches 13 bases. The CDR3 totals 17 residues. Per the germline V gene, CDR1 is MDHEN and CDR2 is SYDVKM. V was pared by 5 bases and J by 2 bases, with 8 bases of the junction left unmatched. The CDR3 sequence: CASSGLAGASWQETQYF. Here the CDR3 DNA reads TGTGCCAGCAGTGGACTAGCGGGGGCCTCGTGGCAAGAGACCCAGTACTTC.

This clone was detected once. The chain employs TRBV7-2 and TRBJ1-5; D gene uncertain. The CDR3 is made up of 19 amino acids. V was cut by 1 base and J by 0 bases, with 19 bases left in between. Germline V gene lookup returns CDR1 SGHTA and CDR2 FQGNSA. CDR3 sequence reads: CASSLERWAGPYSNQPQHF. CDR3 nucleotides: TGTGCCAGCAGCTTAGAACGATGGGCGGGCCCCTATAGCAATCAGCCCCAGCATTTT.

This sequence joins TRBV2 and TRBJ1-3, with D tentatively TRBD1 (5 bases). The CDR3 is 16 residues long. The germline V gene has CDR1 SNHLY and CDR2 FYNNEI. The V gene lost 1 base and the J gene lost 1 base, with 11 bases spanning the gap. The CDR3: CASSEVGRPSGNTIYF. CDR3 sequence (DNA): TGTGCCAGCAGTGAAGTGGGGCGACCGTCTGGAAACACCATATATTTT.

This CDR3 is CASRPGQGDTGELFF. DNA of the CDR3: TGTGCCAGCAGGCCGGGACAGGGCGACACCGGGGAGCTGTTTTTT. V and J are TRBV7-9 and TRBJ2-2, with 9 bases lining up with TRBD1. With V trimmed by 6 bases and J by 3 bases, 5 bases remained unmatched. CDR1 and CDR2 (germline): SEHNR, FQNEAQ (reference sequence). This CDR3 is 15 amino acids long.

The chain couples TRBV6-6 to TRBJ2-3, with a tentative D call TRBD1 (5 bases). The CDR3 is 16 amino acids. Germline CDR1 reads MNHNY; CDR2 reads SVGAGI (reference sequence). The V gene lost 6 bases and the J gene lost 2 bases, with 18 bases spanning the gap. The CDR3 coding sequence is TGTGCCAGCAGAGATGTGACAGAGTATGCCACAGATACGCAGTATTTT. Residues: CASRDVTEYATDTQYF.

The genes are TRBV7-9 and TRBJ1-3, with D hard to call. Germline CDR1 is SEHNR and CDR2 is FQNEAQ (reference sequence). The CDR3 extends over 15 amino acids. V gave up 5 bases and J gave up 0 bases, with 11 bases separating them. CDR3 DNA: TGTGCCAGCAGCGGCGGACTCCGCTCTGGAAACACCATATATTTT. Its protein is CASSGGLRSGNTIYF.

This clone showed up just a few times. The chain joins TRBV2 to TRBJ1-2; 7 nucleotides match TRBD1. Trimming removed 5 bases from V and 7 bases from J; junction bases left unmatched: 7. The CDR3 spans 13 residues. Looked up from germline, CDR1 is SNHLY and CDR2 is FYNNEI. The CDR3 protein is CASSSIDRAGYTF. As DNA, the CDR3 is TGTGCCAGCAGTAGTATAGACAGGGCTGGCTACACCTTC.

The chain links TRBV15 to TRBJ2-7; maybe TRBD1 (5 bases). This CDR3 contains 12 residues. In germline, CDR1 is LNHNV, CDR2 YYDKDF (reference sequence). The V end lost 6 bases, the J end lost 6 bases, and 12 bases lay between the germline ends. For the CDR3, the DNA is TGTGCCACCAGACAAATAGGGGCCGAGCAGTACTTC. This sequence encodes CATRQIGAEQYF.

The rearrangement joins TRBV7-9 to TRBJ1-1; 7 nucleotides line up with TRBD1. Germline V gene data show CDR1 as SEHNR and CDR2 as FQNEAQ (reference sequence). CDR3 size: 12 residues. The J segment lost 9 bases and the V segment lost 6 bases, leaving 7 bases of the junction unmatched. In DNA form, the CDR3 reads TGTGCCAGCAGTTCCGGGACAGCAAAAGCTTTCTTT. It encodes CASSSGTAKAFF.

This clone was recorded only once. V gene TRBV7-9 combines with J gene TRBJ2-1; D might be TRBD2 (6 bases). Between the trimmed V and J ends, which lost 5 bases and 10 bases, there was a span of 18 bases. The CDR3 has 14 amino acids. Germline CDR1 reads SEHNR; CDR2 reads FQNEAQ (reference sequence). The CDR3 DNA reads as TGTGCCAGCAGCCCCGCCTCAGCCGGGGGAGAGCAGTTCTTC. As protein: CASSPASAGGEQFF.

The rearrangement links TRBV6-1 to TRBJ1-2; TRBD1 might be the D (6 bases). The CDR3 is 13 residues long. Germline CDR1 is MNHNS and CDR2 is SASEGT. V lost 3 bases, J lost 8 bases, and 13 bases lay in between. Here the CDR3 reads CASSERQVNGYTF. For the CDR3, the DNA is TGTGCCAGCAGTGAGAGACAGGTTAACGGCTACACCTTC.

This clone was observed a few times. This chain connects TRBV6-6 to TRBJ1-5; D gene unclear. CDR1 and CDR2 (germline): MNHNY, SVGAGI (reference sequence). Trimming stripped 2 bases from V and 0 bases from J, with 11 bases between. The CDR3 consists of 16 residues. The chain's CDR3 is CASSYLGEYSNQPQHF. The CDR3 nucleotides are TGTGCCAGCAGTTACCTGGGAGAATATAGCAATCAGCCCCAGCATTTT.

CDR3 bases: TGTGCCAGTAGTATCGATGGACTAGTGGCGGGAGTTGCGTTCTTC. This codes for CASSIDGLVAGVAFF. The chain combines TRBV19 with TRBJ2-1; TRBD2 aligns across 7 bases. After removal of 3 bases from V and 15 bases from J, the junction contained 17 bases not matched to a gene. CDR3 size: 15 residues. CDR1 LNHDA and CDR2 SQIVND come from the germline V gene (reference sequence).

The chain carries TRBV7-2 and TRBJ1-1; D is perhaps TRBD1 (5 bases). Germline CDR1 is SGHTA and CDR2 is FQGNSA. Between the trimmed V and J ends, which lost 5 bases and 2 bases, there was a span of 15 bases. This CDR3 contains 15 residues. The CDR3 DNA is TGTGCCAGCAGCGTCAGACAGATAATAAACACTGAAGCTTTCTTT. Translating gives CASSVRQIINTEAFF.

V and J are TRBV19 and TRBJ2-7; TRBD2 matches at 10 bases. The CDR3 covers 15 residues. CDR1 is LNHDA and CDR2 is SQIVND in the germline V gene (reference sequence). After removal of 5 bases from V and 2 bases from J, the junction contained 6 bases not matched to a gene. CDR3 region: CASSRQREGPYEQYF. CDR3 in DNA: TGTGCCAGTAGTCGGCAGCGGGAGGGCCCCTACGAGCAGTACTTC.

The chain joins TRBV29-1 to TRBJ2-7; TRBD1 is a possible D gene (5 bases). Germline V gives CDR1 SQVTM, CDR2 ANQGSEA. V gave up 4 bases and J gave up 2 bases, with 12 bases separating them. The CDR3 runs to 13 residues. The CDR3 is CSVARTSTYEQYF. CDR3 DNA sequence: TGCAGCGTTGCAAGGACATCCACCTACGAGCAGTACTTC.

The chain carries TRBV2 and TRBJ2-1; possibly TRBD1 for D (6 bases). Germline V gene sequence: CDR1 SNHLY, CDR2 FYNNEI. The CDR3 sequence is 14 residues long. V gave up 7 bases and J gave up 9 bases, with 19 bases separating them. CDR3: CASIGDTRIPEQFF. As DNA, the CDR3 is TGTGCCAGCATCGGGGACACGCGAATACCTGAGCAGTTCTTC.

This clone was recorded once. V is TRBV2 and J is TRBJ1-2; TRBD1 aligns across 8 bases. The trim removed 6 bases at V and 8 bases at J, leaving 11 bases unmatched. Germline V gives CDR1 SNHLY, CDR2 FYNNEI. The CDR3 spans 14 residues. In nucleotides, the CDR3 is TGTGCCAGCAGGGCGTTGACAGGGGCCTTCGGCTACACCTTC. As protein: CASRALTGAFGYTF.

The gene calls are TRBV6-1 and TRBJ2-2, with 7 nucleotides matching TRBD1. The CDR3 is made up of 14 amino acids. Germline V CDR1 and CDR2: MNHNS, SASEGT. V dropped 6 bases and J dropped 5; count of bases not matched to a gene: 6. The CDR3 nucleotides are TGTGCCAGCAGAGCTAACAGGGGAACCGGGGAGCTGTTTTTT. Translating it yields CASRANRGTGELFF.